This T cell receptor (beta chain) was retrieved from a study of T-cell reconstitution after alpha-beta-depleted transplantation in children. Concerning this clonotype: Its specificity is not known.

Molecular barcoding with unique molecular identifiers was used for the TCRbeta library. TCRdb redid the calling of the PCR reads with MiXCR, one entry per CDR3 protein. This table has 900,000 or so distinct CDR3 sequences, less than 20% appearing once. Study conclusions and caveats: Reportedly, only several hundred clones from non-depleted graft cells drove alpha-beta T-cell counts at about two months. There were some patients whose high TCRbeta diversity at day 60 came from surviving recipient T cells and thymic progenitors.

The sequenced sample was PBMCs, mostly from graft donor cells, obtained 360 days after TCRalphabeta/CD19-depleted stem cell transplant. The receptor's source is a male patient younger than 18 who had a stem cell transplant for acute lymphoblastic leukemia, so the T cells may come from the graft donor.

The CDR3 DNA is TGTGCCAGCGGAGTGGCGGGAGGCCTACCCAATGAGCAGTTCTTC. It encodes CASGVAGGLPNEQFF. V usage is TRBV13 and J usage is TRBJ2-1, with TRBD2 matching over 8 bases. The germline V gene has CDR1 PRHDT and CDR2 FYEKMQ (reference sequence). V dropped 8 bases and J dropped 6; count of bases not matched to a gene: 12. There are 15 residues in the CDR3.